This is a list of T cell receptor beta chains from one sample in a study of cytomegalovirus exposure and HLA in healthy donors. The assay was immunoSEQ multiplex PCR, and TCRdb's table has in-frame clones only and misses some. This sample carries roughly 110,000 clones, about 64% of them seen once, and the ten largest clones take roughly 2.8%. The material sequenced was PBMCs. Receptors were obtained from a female donor in good health and CMV-seronegative. The CDR3 runs from the conserved cysteine through the conserved F or W. A D gene is named only where the DNA matches it firmly. Size tells how often a clone was seen (once, few, many) or the class of an expanded clone, and some rows leave it out.

d_call cdr3_length clone_size j_call v_call cdr3_nt cdr3_aa
TRBD2 16 once TRBJ2-1 TRBV5-1 TGCGCCAGCAGCTTGGTAGCTAGCGGGAGTGGGGGTGAGCAGTTCTTC CASSLVASGSGGEQFF
TRBD1 17 NA TRBJ2-3 TRBV6-1 TGTGCCAGCAGTGCGAACACAGGGGGCGTGTGGACAGATACGCAGTATTTT CASSANTGGVWTDTQYF
TRBD1 16 NA TRBJ2-1 TRBV29-1 TGCAGCGTTGAGGGGCTGTCCGGGACAGGGGCTGATGAGCAGTTCTTC CSVEGLSGTGADEQFF
TRBD2 15 few TRBJ2-2 TRBV15 TGTGCCACCAGCAGAGTGGGCGGGAGCAGCGGGGAGCTGTTTTTT CATSRVGGSSGELFF
NA 13 NA TRBJ2-1 TRBV7-6 TGTGCCAGCAGCCTAACAGAGAGGGGGGAGCAGTTCTTC CASSLTERGEQFF
NA 15 NA TRBJ1-5 TRBV28 TGTGCCAGCCGGGAGGGGGGGGAGGTCAATCAGCCCCAGCATTTT CASREGGEVNQPQHF
TRBD1 13 once TRBJ1-2 TRBV29-1 TGCAGCGCCCGAGGGGGCGAAAACTATGGCTACACCTTC CSARGGENYGYTF
TRBD1 14 NA TRBJ2-5 TRBV18 TGTGCCAGCTCACAGGACAGGGGGCAAGAGACCCAGTACTTC CASSQDRGQETQYF
TRBD1 14 NA TRBJ2-3 TRBV7-3 TGTGCCAGCAGCAAGGACAGGGTCGCAGATACGCAGTATTTT CASSKDRVADTQYF
TRBD1 15 few TRBJ2-7 TRBV5-1 TGCGCCAGCAGCAGAACGGGGCAGGGGGCGACAGAGCAGTACTTC CASSRTGQGATEQYF
NA 13 NA TRBJ2-7 TRBV7-6 TGTGCCAGCAGCTTAGGGCGACAAGTCGAGCAGTACTTC CASSLGRQVEQYF
TRBD1 15 few TRBJ2-4 TRBV6-5 TGTGCCAGCAGCCCGGCCGACAGGGGTGGCAACATTCAGTACTTC CASSPADRGGNIQYF
NA 14 once TRBJ2-1 TRBV6-5 TGTGCCAGCAGTCCCGAGGCTAGGGGGAGTGAGCAGTTCTTC CASSPEARGSEQFF
TRBD1 16 NA TRBJ1-5 TRBV7-6 TGTGCCAGCAGCTTGGGGACAGGAGGCAGCAATCAGCCCCAGCATTTT CASSLGTGGSNQPQHF
TRBD2 14 NA TRBJ2-5 TRBV9 TGTGCCAGCAGCGCGGCGGGAGTCCAAGAGACCCAGTACTTC CASSAAGVQETQYF
NA 16 NA TRBJ2-3 TRBV5-4 TGTGCCAGCAGCTCCCCTGAGCAGGGGATCACAGATACGCAGTATTTT CASSSPEQGITDTQYF
NA 17 NA TRBJ1-1 TRBV28 TGTGCCAGCAGTCCAACCGGAGGGGTCCGTGCGAACACTGAAGCTTTCTTT CASSPTGGVRANTEAFF
TRBD1 14 NA TRBJ2-7 TRBV25-1 TGTGCCAGCAGTGTAACAGGGGGTTTCGACGAGCAGTACTTC CASSVTGGFDEQYF
NA 15 NA TRBJ1-2 TRBV5-4 TGTGCCAGCAGCTTGATTCGGGGTAGCGGCTATGGCTACACCTTC CASSLIRGSGYGYTF
NA 13 NA TRBJ2-5 TRBV5-1 TGCGCCAGCAGCTTGTGGCAGCAAGAGACCCAGTACTTC CASSLWQQETQYF
TRBD1 14 NA TRBJ1-2 TRBV15 TGTGCCACCGTCCCCGGGACAGGGAACTATGGCTACACCTTC CATVPGTGNYGYTF
NA 14 NA TRBJ2-6 TRBV4-1 TGCGCCAGCAGCCACCGGTCTGGGGCCAACGTCCTGACTTTC CASSHRSGANVLTF
TRBD1 14 NA TRBJ2-5 TRBV5-1 TGCGCCAGCAGCTGGACAGGGGGCCAGGGAACCCAGTACTTC CASSWTGGQGTQYF
NA 13 NA TRBJ2-7 TRBV19 TGTGCCTCCAGATCCACGGGTATGGACGAGCAGTACTTC CASRSTGMDEQYF
NA 13 NA TRBJ2-5 TRBV29-1 TGCAGCGTTGAAGTAGTGGTCGGAGAGACCCAGTACTTC CSVEVVVGETQYF
TRBD2 18 NA TRBJ2-3 TRBV30 TGTGCCTGGGACACCGCCGGGCTAGCGGGAGCTCCCCCAGATACGCAGTATTTT CAWDTAGLAGAPPDTQYF
NA 14 NA TRBJ1-1 TRBV5-1 TGCGCCACCAGTATAGGACCCGAGGGCACTGAAGCTTTCTTT CATSIGPEGTEAFF
TRBD1 14 NA TRBJ2-5 TRBV6-5 TGTGCCAGCAGCCCTTACAGGGGGCGGGAGACCCAGTACTTC CASSPYRGRETQYF
NA 14 NA TRBJ1-2 TRBV6-5 TGTGCCAGCAAACTTGGACAGTTGGGCTATGGCTACACCTTC CASKLGQLGYGYTF
NA 14 NA TRBJ2-7 TRBV7-2 TGTGCCAGCAGCTTAGAACCCGGAGGGTACGAGCAGTACTTC CASSLEPGGYEQYF
TRBD2 16 NA TRBJ2-1 TRBV18 TGTGCCAGCTCACCGGATGAGCGGGAGATCTACAATGAGCAGTTCTTC CASSPDEREIYNEQFF
NA 14 NA TRBJ2-7 TRBV5-1 TGCGCCAGCAGCACGGACAGCCGCTCCTACGAGCAGTACTTC CASSTDSRSYEQYF
NA 11 NA TRBJ2-7 TRBV10-3 TGTGCCATCAGTGAGCTAGCGGAGCAGTACTTC CAISELAEQYF
TRBD1 13 few TRBJ1-2 TRBV18 TGTGCCAGCTCATCAGGGACAGGGAGAGGCTACACCTTC CASSSGTGRGYTF
TRBD1 13 NA TRBJ1-2 TRBV6-1 TGTGCCAGCACTTTGGGACAGAACTATGGCTACACCTTC CASTLGQNYGYTF
TRBD2 14 few TRBJ2-7 TRBV5-1 TGCGCCAGCAGCTCTTGGGACGGCGGGGGGGAGCAGTACTTC CASSSWDGGGEQYF
NA 14 NA TRBJ2-7 TRBV9 TGTGCCAGCAGCGTAGGGGGGGAATCCTACGAGCAGTACTTC CASSVGGESYEQYF
TRBD1 18 NA TRBJ1-2 TRBV28 TGTGCCAGCAGTTTATACGTCGGGAATACAGGGGACACCTATGGCTACACCTTC CASSLYVGNTGDTYGYTF
NA 13 NA TRBJ2-5 TRBV30 TGTGCCTGGAGTGTACGGGTAAGAGAGACCCAGTACTTC CAWSVRVRETQYF
NA 14 few TRBJ1-1 TRBV6-5 TGTGCCACAACTGTGTTCAAGGGGAGGACTGAAGCTTTCTTT CATTVFKGRTEAFF
TRBD2 17 NA TRBJ2-1 TRBV28 TGTGCCAGCAGTTTACTTCCGACTAGCGGGAGACTAGATGAGCAGTTCTTC CASSLLPTSGRLDEQFF